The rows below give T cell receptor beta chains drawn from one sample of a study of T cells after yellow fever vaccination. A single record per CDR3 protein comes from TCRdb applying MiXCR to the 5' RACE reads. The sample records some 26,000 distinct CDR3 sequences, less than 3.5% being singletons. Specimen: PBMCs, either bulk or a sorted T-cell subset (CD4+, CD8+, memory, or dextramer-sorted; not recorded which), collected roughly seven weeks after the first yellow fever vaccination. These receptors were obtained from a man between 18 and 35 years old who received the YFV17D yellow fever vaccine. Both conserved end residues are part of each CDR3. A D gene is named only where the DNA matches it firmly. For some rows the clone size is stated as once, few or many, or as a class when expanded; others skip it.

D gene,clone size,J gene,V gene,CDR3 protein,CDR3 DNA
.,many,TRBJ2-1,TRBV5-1,CASSPPSNEQFF,TGCGCCAGCAGCCCCCCAAGCAATGAGCAGTTCTTC
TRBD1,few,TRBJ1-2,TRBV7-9,CASSGDRSYGYTF,TGTGCCAGCAGCGGGGACAGGAGTTATGGCTACACCTTC
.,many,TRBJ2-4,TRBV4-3,CASSQDLVGWNIQYF,TGCGCCAGCAGCCAAGATCTGGTAGGATGGAACATTCAGTACTTC
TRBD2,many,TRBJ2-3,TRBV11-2,CASSSLGGAGDTQYF,TGTGCCAGCAGCTCTCTCGGGGGGGCCGGAGATACGCAGTATTTT
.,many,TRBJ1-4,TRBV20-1,CSARPAGVKEKLFF,TGCAGTGCTAGGCCAGCAGGGGTAAAAGAAAAACTGTTTTTT
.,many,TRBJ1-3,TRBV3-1,CASSQELGSGNTIYF,TGTGCCAGCAGCCAAGAACTTGGGTCTGGAAACACCATATATTTT
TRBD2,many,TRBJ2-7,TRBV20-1,CSARVPSGGYEQYF,TGCAGTGCTAGAGTGCCTAGCGGGGGTTACGAGCAGTACTTC
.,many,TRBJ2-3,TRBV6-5,CASNGGADTQYF,TGTGCCAGCAACGGTGGGGCAGATACGCAGTATTTT
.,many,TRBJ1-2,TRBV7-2,CASSLDGNYGYTF,TGTGCCAGCAGCTTGGACGGTAACTATGGCTACACCTTC
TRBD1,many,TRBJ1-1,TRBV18,CASSVGQGNTEAFF,TGTGCCAGCTCCGTCGGACAGGGGAACACTGAAGCTTTCTTT
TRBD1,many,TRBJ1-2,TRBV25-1,CASNPTGAKNYGYTF,TGTGCCAGCAATCCAACAGGGGCAAAGAACTATGGCTACACCTTC
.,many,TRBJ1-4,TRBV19,CASSRGGGEKLFF,TGTGCCAGTTCCAGGGGAGGAGGTGAAAAACTGTTTTTT
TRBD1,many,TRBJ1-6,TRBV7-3,CASSYRTGRTGDPSYNSPLHF,TGTGCCAGCAGCTACCGGACGGGGAGGACAGGGGACCCCTCCTATAATTCACCCCTCCACTTT
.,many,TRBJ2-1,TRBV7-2,CASSPDRGEQFF,TGTGCCAGCAGCCCCGATCGCGGTGAGCAGTTCTTC
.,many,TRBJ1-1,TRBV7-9,CASSLGQTFNTEAFF,TGTGCCAGCAGCCTTGGTCAGACTTTTAACACTGAAGCTTTCTTT
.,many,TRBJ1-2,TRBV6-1,CASSEYGYTF,TGTGCCAGCAGCGAGTATGGCTACACCTTC
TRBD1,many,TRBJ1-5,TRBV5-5,CASSLGGQGARSNQPQHF,TGTGCCAGCAGCTTGGGGGGACAGGGGGCAAGGAGCAATCAGCCCCAGCATTTT
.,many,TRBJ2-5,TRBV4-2,CASSQDLPETQYF,TGTGCCAGCAGCCAAGATCTTCCAGAGACCCAGTACTTC
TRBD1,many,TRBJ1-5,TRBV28,CASSLGTGGIGQPQHF,TGTGCCAGCAGTTTGGGGACAGGGGGAATTGGTCAGCCCCAGCATTTT
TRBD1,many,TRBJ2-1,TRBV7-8,CASSVFRTGRYNEQFF,TGTGCCAGCAGCGTCTTTAGGACAGGGCGATACAATGAGCAGTTCTTC
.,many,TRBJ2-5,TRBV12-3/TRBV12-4,CASSLRAGQETQYF,TGTGCCAGCAGTTTAAGGGCGGGGCAAGAGACCCAGTACTTC
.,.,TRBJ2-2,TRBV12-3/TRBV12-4,CASCLIRRTGRVSGELFF,TGTGCCAGCTGTTTAATTCGGAGGACAGGGAGGGTCAGCGGGGAGCTGTTTTTT
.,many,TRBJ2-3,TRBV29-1,CSVDWGRGSTDTQYF,TGCAGCGTTGATTGGGGGCGGGGTAGCACAGATACGCAGTATTTT
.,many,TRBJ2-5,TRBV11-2,CASSLVSSSQETQYF,TGTGCCAGCAGCTTAGTTTCGTCCAGCCAAGAGACCCAGTACTTC
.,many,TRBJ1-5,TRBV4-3,CASSQRPGVNQPQHF,TGCGCCAGCAGCCAAAGGCCCGGGGTCAATCAGCCCCAGCATTTT
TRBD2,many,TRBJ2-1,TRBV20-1,CSARDLAEPSYNEQFF,TGCAGTGCTAGAGATCTAGCGGAACCCTCCTACAATGAGCAGTTCTTC
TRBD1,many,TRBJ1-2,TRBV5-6,CASSPQTGIHGYTF,TGTGCCAGCAGCCCCCAGACAGGGATCCATGGCTACACCTTC
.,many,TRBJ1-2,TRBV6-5,CASSYGQVSYGYTF,TGTGCCAGCAGTTACGGTCAGGTCTCCTATGGCTACACCTTC
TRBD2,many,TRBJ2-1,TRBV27,CASSPRLAGGLGPRNEQFF,TGTGCCAGCAGTCCCCGTTTAGCGGGGGGGCTTGGCCCTCGCAATGAGCAGTTCTTC
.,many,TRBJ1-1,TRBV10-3,CAITTDRGDDTEAFF,TGTGCCATCACGACAGATAGGGGGGATGACACTGAAGCTTTCTTT
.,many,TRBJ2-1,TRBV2,CASTVLGNEQFF,TGTGCCAGCACGGTACTAGGCAATGAGCAGTTCTTC
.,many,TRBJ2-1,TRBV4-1,CASSYYGLGYNEQFF,TGCGCCAGCAGCTATTACGGGCTAGGCTACAATGAGCAGTTCTTC
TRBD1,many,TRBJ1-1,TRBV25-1,CASSGQGRGNTEAFF,TGTGCCAGCAGTGGACAGGGTAGGGGGAACACTGAAGCTTTCTTT
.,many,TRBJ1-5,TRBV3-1,CASSQGGQPQHF,TGTGCCAGCAGCCAAGGGGGTCAGCCCCAGCATTTT
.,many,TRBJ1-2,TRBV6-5,CASSFMENYGYTF,TGTGCCAGCAGTTTTATGGAAAACTATGGCTACACCTTC
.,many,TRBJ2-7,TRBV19,CASSISGDEQYF,TGTGCCAGTAGTATATCAGGAGACGAGCAGTACTTC
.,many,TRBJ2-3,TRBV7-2,CASSFGADTQYF,TGTGCCAGCAGCTTTGGGGCAGATACGCAGTATTTT
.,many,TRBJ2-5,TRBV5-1,CASSLGVDQETQYF,TGCGCCAGCAGCTTGGGAGTCGACCAAGAGACCCAGTACTTC
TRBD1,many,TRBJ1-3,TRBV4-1,CASSQPRGSGNTIYF,TGCGCCAGCAGCCAACCCAGGGGGTCTGGAAACACCATATATTTT
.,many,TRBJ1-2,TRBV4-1,CASSQDNRGGAGYTF,TGCGCCAGCAGCCAAGATAATAGGGGAGGGGCTGGCTACACCTTC
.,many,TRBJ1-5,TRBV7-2,CASSLVAGAPGQPQHF,TGTGCCAGCAGCTTAGTTGCGGGGGCGCCGGGTCAGCCCCAGCATTTT
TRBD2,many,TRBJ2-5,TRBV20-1,CSASWTSSSGKTQYF,TGCAGTGCTAGCTGGACTAGCTCGTCAGGGAAGACCCAGTACTTC
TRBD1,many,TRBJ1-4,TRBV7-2,CASSLRDRGNEKLFF,TGTGCCAGCAGCTTGCGGGACAGGGGTAATGAAAAACTGTTTTTT
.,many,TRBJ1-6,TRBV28,CASSLTGGYNSPLHF,TGTGCCAGCAGTCTAACGGGAGGGTATAATTCACCCCTCCACTTT
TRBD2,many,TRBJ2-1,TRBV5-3,CARSCGGANEQFF,TGTGCCAGAAGCTGCGGGGGGGCGAATGAGCAGTTCTTC
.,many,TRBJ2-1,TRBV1,CTSSQGTSGNGNEQFF,TGCACCAGCAGCCAAGGAACTAGCGGAAACGGGAATGAGCAGTTCTTC
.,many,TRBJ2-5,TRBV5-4,CASSLRGGAGTQYF,TGTGCCAGCAGCTTGCGCGGCGGGGCCGGGACCCAGTACTTC
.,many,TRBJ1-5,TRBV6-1,CASSGQGYSNQPQHF,TGTGCCAGCAGTGGCCAGGGATATAGCAATCAGCCCCAGCATTTT
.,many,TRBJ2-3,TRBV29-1,CSVDRGDTQYF,TGCAGCGTCGATAGGGGAGATACGCAGTATTTT
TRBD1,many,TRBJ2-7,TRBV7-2,CASSLGDRNFYEQYF,TGTGCCAGCAGCTTGGGGGACAGGAACTTCTACGAGCAGTACTTC
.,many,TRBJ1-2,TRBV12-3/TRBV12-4,CASSPDGQVGYGYTF,TGTGCCAGCAGTCCGGACGGCCAGGTGGGGTATGGCTACACCTTC
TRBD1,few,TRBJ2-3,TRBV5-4,CASSLETGSTDTQYF,TGTGCCAGCAGCTTGGAGACAGGGAGCACAGATACGCAGTATTTT
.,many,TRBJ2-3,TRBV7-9,CASSPPTSTDTQYF,TGTGCCAGCAGCCCTCCGACGAGCACAGATACGCAGTATTTT
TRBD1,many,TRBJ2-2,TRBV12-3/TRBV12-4,CASSEGQGNTGELFF,TGTGCCAGCAGTGAGGGACAGGGGAACACCGGGGAGCTGTTTTTT
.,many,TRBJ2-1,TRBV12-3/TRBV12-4,CASSSGKGRNEQFF,TGTGCCAGCAGTTCAGGGAAGGGTCGGAATGAGCAGTTCTTC
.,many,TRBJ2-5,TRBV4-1,CASSQVAGTQETQYF,TGCGCCAGCAGCCAAGTCGCCGGGACGCAAGAGACCCAGTACTTC
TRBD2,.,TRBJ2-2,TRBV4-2,CASSAGISGGLATGELFF,TGTGCCAGCAGCGCCGGGATTAGCGGGGGACTTGCCACCGGGGAGCTGTTTTTT
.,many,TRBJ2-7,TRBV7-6,CASSLRSGAGTYEQYF,TGTGCCAGCAGCTTACGTTCAGGGGCCGGGACCTACGAGCAGTACTTC